Below are 15 T cell receptor beta chains sequenced from a single sample in a study of T cell responses to AZD1222 COVID-19 vaccine. Produced via immunoSEQ multiplex PCR; TCRdb's table is partial and in-frame only. The sample comprises about 150,000 clones, 70% to 90% of which are singletons, and 3% to 3.5% rests with the top ten. The sequences come from peripheral blood, collected on day 0 of MenACWY control vaccination. The receptors derive from an adult in good health.

This clone was counted between two and nine times. V gene TRBV5-1 combines with J gene TRBJ1-2; 7 nucleotides match TRBD1. The CDR3 is made up of 16 amino acids. Trimming took 0 bases from V and 4 from J; bases not matched to a gene: 9. Germline assignment: CDR1 SGHRS and CDR2 YFSETQ. The CDR3 here is CASSLGVQQGSYGYTF. DNA of the CDR3: TGCGCCAGCAGCTTGGGGGTACAACAGGGGTCCTATGGCTACACCTTC.

Here the CDR3 DNA reads TGTGCCAGCAGCCAATCGCGACAGGGGAACACCGGGGAGCTGTTTTTT. This sequence encodes CASSQSRQGNTGELFF. This chain joins TRBV4-2 and TRBJ2-2, with 7 positions matching TRBD1. Germline assignment: CDR1 LGHNA and CDR2 YNFKEQ. With 2 bases clipped from V and 1 base from J, the junction kept 4 bases outside the gene matches. The CDR3 loop spans 16 amino acids.

J is TRBJ2-1 and V is TRBV28, with a weak D call TRBD1 (6 bases). Germline CDR1 MDHEN, CDR2 SYDVKM. The CDR3 contains 14 residues. V was pared by 3 bases and J by 9 bases, with 15 bases between. The CDR3 sequence is CASSLQTGPREQFF. The DNA for the CDR3 is TGTGCCAGCAGTTTGCAGACAGGACCGCGTGAGCAGTTCTTC.

The chain couples TRBV29-1 to TRBJ1-2, with TRBD1 as a possible D gene (6 bases). This CDR3 has 13 residues. The V gene's germline CDR1 is SQVTM and CDR2 ANQGSEA. V was shortened by 8 bases and J by 11 bases, with 24 bases between the two germline ends. The CDR3 reads CSTEPGQIMYYTF. DNA of the CDR3: TGCAGCACCGAACCGGGACAAATTATGTATTACACCTTC.

CDR3: CASRVAGGYEQYF. CDR3 DNA sequence: TGTGCCAGCAGGGTAGCGGGAGGGTACGAGCAGTACTTC. The chain carries TRBV5-4 and TRBJ2-7; 11 nucleotides line up with TRBD2. CDR1 SGHNT and CDR2 YYREEE come from the germline V gene (reference sequence). The V and J ends lost 5 bases and 4 bases, in that order; junction bases with no gene match: 2. The CDR3 sequence is 13 residues long.

J is TRBJ1-4 and V is TRBV25-1, with TRBD1 identical over 8 bases. The CDR3 spans 17 residues. Germline lookup yields CDR1 MGHDK and CDR2 SYGVNS. The V and J ends lost 0 bases and 8 bases, in that order; junction bases with no gene match: 11. CDR3 DNA sequence: TGTGCCAGCAGTGAATACCCCGGGGGGGGACAGGAGGAAAAACTGTTTTTT. As protein: CASSEYPGGGQEEKLFF. The whole variable domain, filled in from reference TRBV25-1 and TRBJ1-4, reads EADIYQTPRYLVIGTGKKITLECSQTMGHDKMYWYQQDPGMELHLIHYSYGVNSTEKGDLSSESTVSRIRTEHFPLTLESARPSHTSQYLCASSEYPGGGQEEKLFFGSGTQLSVL.

The chain couples TRBV30 to TRBJ1-1; 11 positions match TRBD1. Per germline, CDR1 GTSNPN and CDR2 SVGIG (reference sequence). Germline trimming cut 1 base from V and 5 bases from J; bases unmatched to any gene: 15. The CDR3 runs to 18 residues. The CDR3 DNA follows: TGTGCCTGGAGTGCCGGGGGACAGGGGGGACTCGCGGGGACTGAAGCTTTCTTT. Residues: CAWSAGGQGGLAGTEAFF. Supplemented by reference TRBV30 and TRBJ1-1, the full variable domain reads SQTIHQWPATLVQPVGSPLSLECTVEGTSNPNLYWYRQAAGRGLQLLFYSVGIGQISSEVPQNLSASRPQDRQFILSSKKLLLSDSGFYLCAWSAGGQGGLAGTEAFFGQGTRLTVV.

V and J are TRBV5-1 and TRBJ1-2, with 7 bases identical to TRBD1. In germline, CDR1 is SGHRS, CDR2 YFSETQ. This CDR3 region has 13 residues. J was trimmed by 8 bases and V by 3 bases; bases with no gene match: 7. The CDR3 reads CASSSDPGGGYTF. The DNA of the CDR3 is TGCGCCAGCAGCTCGGACCCAGGGGGAGGCTACACCTTC. The full variable domain, rest sourced from reference TRBV5-1 and TRBJ1-2, is KAGVTQTPRYLIKTRGQQVTLSCSPISGHRSVSWYQQTPGQGLQFLFEYFSETQRNKGNFPGRFSGRQFSNSRSEMNVSTLELGDSALYLCASSSDPGGGYTFGSGTRLTVV.

This clone has just one count. The chain couples TRBV10-3 to TRBJ1-6, with D uncertain. The V end lost 0 bases, the J end lost 9 bases, and 15 bases lay between the germline ends. Germline V gene sequence: CDR1 ENHRY, CDR2 SYGVKD. The CDR3 runs to 16 residues. Here the CDR3 DNA reads TGTGCCATCAGTGAGTCGATAGGGAAGATGACTTCACCCCTCCACTTT. Its translation is CAISESIGKMTSPLHF.

The genes are TRBV2 and TRBJ1-5; D is perhaps TRBD1 (5 bases). The CDR3 sequence is 14 residues long. V lost 6 bases, J lost 4 bases, and 13 bases lay in between. Germline V gene data show CDR1 as SNHLY and CDR2 as FYNNEI. CDR3 DNA: TGTGCCAGCAGCCCGGGACGGACGAATCAGCCCCAGCATTTT. This gives the protein CASSPGRTNQPQHF. Filled out from reference TRBV2 and TRBJ1-5, the complete variable domain reads EPEVTQTPSHQVTQMGQEVILRCVPISNHLYFYWYRQILGQKVEFLVSFYNNEISEKSEIFDDQFSVERPDGSNFTLKIRSTKLEDSAMYFCASSPGRTNQPQHFGDGTRLSIL.

The genes are TRBV4-1 and TRBJ1-6; D is uncertain. Germline V gene sequence: CDR1 MGHRA, CDR2 YSYEKL. This CDR3 has 17 amino acids. Trimming removed 1 base from V and 2 bases from J, with 12 bases in between. The CDR3 protein is CASSQVPLTAYNSPLHF. Written as DNA, the CDR3 is TGCGCCAGCAGCCAAGTACCTCTGACCGCCTATAATTCACCCCTCCACTTT.

V is TRBV4-3 and J is TRBJ2-7; the D is unclear. The V gene lost 3 bases and the J gene lost 4 bases, with 10 bases spanning the gap. This CDR3 contains 13 residues. Looked up from germline, CDR1 is LGHNA and CDR2 is YSLEER. The CDR3 bases are TGCGCCAGCAGCCAGGAAGAAACTTACGAGCAGTACTTC. Translating it yields CASSQEETYEQYF.

The V gene is TRBV4-1, the J gene TRBJ2-6, with D perhaps assigned TRBD1 or TRBD2 (5 bases each). Germline V gives CDR1 MGHRA, CDR2 YSYEKL. The CDR3 extends over 18 amino acids. V was trimmed by 0 bases and J by 2 bases, leaving 14 bases between them. The CDR3 loop reads CASSQDMGPPAGANVLTF. CDR3 in DNA: TGCGCCAGCAGCCAAGATATGGGACCGCCGGCTGGGGCCAACGTCCTGACTTTC.

This chain links TRBV12-3 or TRBV12-4 with TRBJ1-2; 7 nucleotides match TRBD1. The CDR3 extends over 12 amino acids. V was pared by 5 bases and J by 7 bases, with 4 bases of the junction left unmatched. The CDR3: CASSPTGSGYTF. CDR3 DNA sequence: TGTGCCAGCAGTCCGACAGGGTCTGGCTACACCTTC.

This chain joins TRBV6-2 or TRBV6-3 and TRBJ2-3; D is ambiguous. This CDR3 has 14 residues. Germline V CDR1 and CDR2: MNHEY, SVGEGT. V was pared by 2 bases and J by 6 bases, with 12 bases between. The CDR3 loop is CASSYTSLPDTQYF. CDR3 bases: TGTGCCAGCAGTTACACAAGCCTCCCGGATACGCAGTATTTT.